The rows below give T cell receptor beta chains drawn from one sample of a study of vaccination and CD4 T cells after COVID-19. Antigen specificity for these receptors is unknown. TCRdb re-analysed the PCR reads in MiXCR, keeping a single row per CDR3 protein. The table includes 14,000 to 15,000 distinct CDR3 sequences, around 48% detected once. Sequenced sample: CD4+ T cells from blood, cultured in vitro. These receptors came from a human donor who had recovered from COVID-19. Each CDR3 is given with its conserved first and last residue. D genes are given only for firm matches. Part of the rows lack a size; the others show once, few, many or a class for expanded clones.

TGTGCCAGCAGCTTAGGACAGTGGGGCTACACCTTC CASSLGQWGYTF NA TRBJ1-2 NA TRBV7-9
TGTGCCAGCAGCTTAGGGGCAGGGTATGGCTACACCTTC CASSLGAGYGYTF NA TRBJ1-2 few TRBV7-9
TGCGCCAGCAGTCCGTCGCTAGCGGGGAACTACGAGCAGTACTTC CASSPSLAGNYEQYF TRBD2 TRBJ2-7 NA TRBV5-1
TGTGCCAGCAGCTTTCAGACAGGGCCCTCCTACGAGCAGTACTTC CASSFQTGPSYEQYF TRBD1 TRBJ2-7 NA TRBV7-8
TGTGCCAGCAGGCAGTCTACTACCTACGAGCAGTACTTC CASRQSTTYEQYF NA TRBJ2-7 few TRBV2
TGCGCCAGCAGCGCTAGCGGGGGCCACTACGAGCAGTACTTC CASSASGGHYEQYF TRBD2 TRBJ2-7 few TRBV10-2
TGCGCCAGCAGTCACCTATACCCCGGGACACCTTACACCGGGGAGCTGTTTTTT CASSHLYPGTPYTGELFF NA TRBJ2-2 NA TRBV23-1
TGTGCCAGCAGTGATAGGACAGGGGGGAGGACTGAAGCTTTCTTT CASSDRTGGRTEAFF TRBD1 TRBJ1-1 few TRBV6-1
TGTGCCAGCAGCCCAGGGTGGGGCAATCAGCCCCAGCATTTT CASSPGWGNQPQHF NA TRBJ1-5 NA TRBV6-2/TRBV6-3
TGTGCCGACTCGGTCAGCTCCGGCACAGATACGCAGTATTTT CADSVSSGTDTQYF NA TRBJ2-3 NA TRBV18
TGCGCCAGCAGCCAACAAGAGGGGTACGAGCAGTACTTC CASSQQEGYEQYF NA TRBJ2-7 once TRBV4-1
TGTGCCATCAGTTCGTGGGCCACTGAAGCTTTCTTT CAISSWATEAFF NA TRBJ1-1 NA TRBV10-3
TGTGCCATCAAAGGGACTAGCGGGAGCTCCTACAATGAGCAGTTCTTC CAIKGTSGSSYNEQFF TRBD2 TRBJ2-1 NA TRBV10-3
TGCAGTGCTAGGTTAGCGGGAGTGGCTGAGACCCAGTACTTC CSARLAGVAETQYF TRBD2 TRBJ2-5 NA TRBV20-1
TGTGCCAGCAGTGACGGTTGGGCGGGCTCCTACGAGCAGTACTTC CASSDGWAGSYEQYF NA TRBJ2-7 few TRBV6-1
TGCAGTGCCGCAAAACAGGGGGGGTTGAACACTGAAGCTTTCTTT CSAAKQGGLNTEAFF TRBD1 TRBJ1-1 NA TRBV20-1
TGCAGTGCGCCTATACGGGCCTACAATGAGCAGTTCTTC CSAPIRAYNEQFF NA TRBJ2-1 NA TRBV20-1
TGTGCCAGCAGCCACACGCGGACTAGCGGTTACAATGAGCAGTTCTTC CASSHTRTSGYNEQFF TRBD2 TRBJ2-1 NA TRBV11-2
TGTGCCATCAGGAAGACAGGGGGCGTTGGCACAGATACGCAGTATTTT CAIRKTGGVGTDTQYF TRBD1 TRBJ2-3 NA TRBV10-3
TGTGCCAGCAGTGAATTGCATTCCACAGATACGCAGTATTTT CASSELHSTDTQYF NA TRBJ2-3 NA TRBV6-1
TGTGCCACCAGCAGGGGGGATTCCTACGAGCAGTACTTC CATSRGDSYEQYF NA TRBJ2-7 few TRBV15
TGCGCCAGCAGCCAGAAGTCTCTGGGACTCCGACAAGAGACCCAGTACTTC CASSQKSLGLRQETQYF NA TRBJ2-5 NA TRBV4-1
TGCAGTGCCCGCGGACTAGCGAAAAGCACAGATACGCAGTGTTTT CSARGLAKSTDTQCF TRBD2 TRBJ2-3 NA TRBV20-1
TGTGCCAGCAGGACTGGGGGTAATACCGGGGAGCTGTTTTTT CASRTGGNTGELFF NA TRBJ2-2 NA TRBV28
TGTGCCAGCAGTCCGGGATCCCGTAACTATGGCTACACCTTC CASSPGSRNYGYTF NA TRBJ1-2 few TRBV6-2/TRBV6-3
TGTGCCAGCAGCCCCCAGGGGTGGGAGACCCAGTACTTC CASSPQGWETQYF NA TRBJ2-5 NA TRBV2
TGTGCCAGCAGTCCAATGACAGCAACTAATGAAAAACTGTTTTTT CASSPMTATNEKLFF NA TRBJ1-4 NA TRBV6-1
TGTGCCAGCAGCTTACCTCAAGGGATTTCCTACGAGCAGTACTTC CASSLPQGISYEQYF NA TRBJ2-7 NA TRBV7-2
TGTGCCAGCAGTTTATATAAGGGGCCCAGCACAGATACGCAGTATTTT CASSLYKGPSTDTQYF NA TRBJ2-3 NA TRBV27
TGTGCCAGCAGCCCTCAAGTTGGGGAGACCCAGTACTTC CASSPQVGETQYF NA TRBJ2-5 NA TRBV5-8
TGCAGTGCCAGGAGGCCAGGTCAGGGAGGTAACTATGGCTACACCTTC CSARRPGQGGNYGYTF NA TRBJ1-2 NA TRBV20-1
TGCAGTGCTAGAGAGGGAGCTGAAGCTTTCTTT CSAREGAEAFF NA TRBJ1-1 NA TRBV20-1
TGTGCCAGCAGAGAGACAGGGAGGGACGAAGAGACCCAGTACTTC CASRETGRDEETQYF NA TRBJ2-5 NA TRBV2
TGTGCCAGCAGCAAACTAGAGGGGGCCTGTGAAAAACTGTTTTTT CASSKLEGACEKLFF NA TRBJ1-4 NA TRBV21-1
TGTGCCAGTAGTATGCCGAAGGGGGCAATCGAAAAACTGTTTTTT CASSMPKGAIEKLFF TRBD1 TRBJ1-4 NA TRBV19
TGCAGTGCTAGTTTCAGGGGCGTTGGCTACACCTTC CSASFRGVGYTF NA TRBJ1-2 NA TRBV20-1
TGTGCCAGCAGCTCCGGGGGGGCGTTGGAGACCCAGTACTTC CASSSGGALETQYF TRBD2 TRBJ2-5 NA TRBV7-3
TGTGCCAGCAGGGCGCAGTATTTT CASRAQYF NA TRBJ2-3 NA TRBV2
TGTGCCAGCAGTATGAGCCGGGACAGGGCGTTAGATACGCAGTATTTT CASSMSRDRALDTQYF TRBD1 TRBJ2-3 few TRBV11-3
TGTGCCAGCAGTCAATACATGACAGGGGTCATGAACACTGAAGCTTTCTTT CASSQYMTGVMNTEAFF TRBD1 TRBJ1-1 NA TRBV6-2/TRBV6-3
TGTGCCAGCAGTTACCGAAGCGGGAGCACCTACAATGAGCAGTTCTTC CASSYRSGSTYNEQFF TRBD2 TRBJ2-1 NA TRBV6-5
TGTGCCACCAGCAGAGAAACGACAGGGGCCATCTCCTACGAGCAGTACTTC CATSRETTGAISYEQYF TRBD1 TRBJ2-7 large TRBV15
TGTGCCATCAGTGATAACGGGAGGGGAAGCACAGATACGCAGTATTTT CAISDNGRGSTDTQYF TRBD2 TRBJ2-3 few TRBV10-3
TGCGCCAGCAGCTTGTCGGGGACTAGCGGGGGCTTCAGAGAGACCCAGTACTTC CASSLSGTSGGFRETQYF TRBD2 TRBJ2-5 once TRBV5-1
TGTGCCAGCAGTTACTGGGACAGGGAGATTTGGCAGTACTTC CASSYWDREIWQYF TRBD1 TRBJ2-7 few TRBV6-5
TGTGCCTCGAGAAGCGGGAGCACAGATACGCAGTATTTT CASRSGSTDTQYF NA TRBJ2-3 few TRBV3-1
TGTGCCAGCAGTTCTGCGCAGGGACGGGGGGAGACCCAGTACTTC CASSSAQGRGETQYF NA TRBJ2-5 NA TRBV28
TGCAGTGCACGGGACAGGGATGAAAAACTGTTTTTT CSARDRDEKLFF TRBD1 TRBJ1-4 few TRBV20-1